These T cell receptor beta chains were read from a single sample in a study of long-term antiretroviral therapy in people with HIV. Assay used: immunoSEQ multiplex PCR; TCRdb lists only in-frame clones, some missing. The data show some 40,000 clones, roughly four fifths seen once. The material was unsorted PBMCs, obtained 1 year after starting antiretroviral therapy. The receptors here all came from a man between 18 and 35 years old with HIV. Each CDR3 is given with its conserved first and last residue. Each record gives: V gene, J gene, clone size, D gene, CDR3 DNA, CDR3 protein. D genes are given only for firm matches. Clone size is stated in some rows and not others, as once, few, many or a class when expanded.

>TRBV27|TRBJ2-2|NA|NA
TGTGCCAGCAGTTTTTCGGACCCAACGAGGGGGGAGCTGTTTTTT
CASSFSDPTRGELFF
>TRBV9|TRBJ2-1|once|TRBD2
TGTGCCAGCAGCGTAGGGGGGGGAGGGCCCTACAATGAGCAGTTCTTC
CASSVGGGGPYNEQFF
>TRBV13|TRBJ2-7|NA|NA
TGTGCCAGCAGCTCATCGGGACTCACCTACGAGCAGTACTTC
CASSSSGLTYEQYF
>TRBV10-3|TRBJ1-2|NA|TRBD1
TGTGCCATCAGTGAGTCTTGGACAGGGGATAATGGCTACACCTTC
CAISESWTGDNGYTF
>TRBV27|TRBJ2-7|NA|NA
TGTGCCAGCAGTTTATCACCCGGCTCCCACGAGCAGTACTTC
CASSLSPGSHEQYF
>TRBV6-6|TRBJ2-1|NA|TRBD2
TGTGCCAGCCTACTCTCCGGGACTAGCGGATACAATGAGCAGTTCTTC
CASLLSGTSGYNEQFF
>TRBV19|TRBJ2-3|NA|NA
TGTGCCAGTAGTATAGGTGGCCTGGGAGGCACAGATACGCAGTATTTT
CASSIGGLGGTDTQYF
>TRBV27|TRBJ2-3|NA|NA
TGTGCCAGCAGTTCTGCTCGAACACATAGCACAGATACGCAGTATTTT
CASSSARTHSTDTQYF
>TRBV11-2|TRBJ1-1|NA|NA
TGTGCCAGCAGCTCCAAGACATACACTGAAGCTTTCTTT
CASSSKTYTEAFF
>TRBV2|TRBJ1-4|few|NA
TGTGCCAGCAGTGCAGGGCCCAATGAAAAACTGTTTTTT
CASSAGPNEKLFF